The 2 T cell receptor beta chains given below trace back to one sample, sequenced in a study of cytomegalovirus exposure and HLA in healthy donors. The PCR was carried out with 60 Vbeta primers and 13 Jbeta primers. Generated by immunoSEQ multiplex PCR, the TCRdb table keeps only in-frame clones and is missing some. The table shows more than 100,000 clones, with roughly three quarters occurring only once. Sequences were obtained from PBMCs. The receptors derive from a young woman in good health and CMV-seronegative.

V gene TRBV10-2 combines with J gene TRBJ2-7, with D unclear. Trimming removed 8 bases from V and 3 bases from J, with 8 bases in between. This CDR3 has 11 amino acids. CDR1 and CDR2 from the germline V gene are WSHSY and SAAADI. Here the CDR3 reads CASVGNYEQYF. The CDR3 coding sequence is TGCGCCAGCGTGGGCAACTACGAGCAGTACTTC.

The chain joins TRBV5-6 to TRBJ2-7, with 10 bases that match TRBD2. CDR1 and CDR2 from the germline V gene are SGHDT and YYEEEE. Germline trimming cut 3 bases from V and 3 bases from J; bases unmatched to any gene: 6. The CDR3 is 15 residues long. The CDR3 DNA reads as TGTGCCAGCAGCTCGCGGACTAGCGGCCACTACGAGCAGTACTTC. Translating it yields CASSSRTSGHYEQYF.